This is a list of T cell receptor beta chains from one sample in a study of shared clonotypes between healthy human individuals. Assay used: immunoSEQ multiplex PCR; TCRdb lists only in-frame clones, some missing. The sample includes 700,000 to 950,000 clones, about 97% of them seen just once. Material: naive CD8+ T cells sorted from blood. These receptors came from a man under 40 in good health. The CDR3 runs from the conserved cysteine through the conserved F or W. Each record gives: J gene, D gene, clone size, V gene, CDR3 protein, CDR3 DNA. The D gene is left open where the match is weak. Size values are once, few and many counts, or a class for expanded clones, and some rows have none.

>TRBJ2-3|NA|NA|TRBV7-9
CASRTRWGKGTYLTDTQYF
TGTGCCAGCAGGACCCGATGGGGTAAAGGGACCTACCTCACAGATACGCAGTATTTT
>TRBJ1-2|TRBD1|NA|TRBV2
CASSKTGDYGYTF
TGTGCCAGCAGCAAAACAGGGGACTATGGCTACACCTTC
>TRBJ2-3|NA|NA|TRBV6-4
CASSDSAGTQYF
TGTGCCAGCAGTGACTCGGCGGGTACGCAGTATTTT
>TRBJ2-5|NA|NA|TRBV5-1
CASSPYTVQETQYF
TGCGCCAGCAGCCCCTACACAGTCCAAGAGACCCAGTACTTC
>TRBJ2-2|TRBD1|NA|TRBV5-6
CASQFRRDRARGTGELFF
TGTGCCAGCCAGTTTCGTAGGGACAGGGCCCGGGGCACCGGGGAGCTGTTTTTT
>TRBJ2-7|TRBD2|once|TRBV5-6
CASGRSGSSYEQYF
TGTGCCAGTGGGAGGAGCGGGAGCTCCTACGAGCAGTACTTC
>TRBJ2-6|NA|NA|TRBV27
CASSSGANVLTF
TGTGCCAGTTCGTCTGGGGCCAACGTCCTGACTTTC
>TRBJ1-5|NA|NA|TRBV9
CASRDRSNQPQHF
TGTGCCAGTCGAGACAGGTCCAATCAGCCCCAGCATTTT
>TRBJ1-1|NA|once|TRBV7-9
CASSGDRLNTEAFF
TGTGCCAGCTCGGGAGACAGGCTGAACACTGAAGCTTTCTTT
>TRBJ2-6|NA|NA|TRBV6-4
CASSAYASSGANVLTF
TGTGCCAGCAGTGCTTACGCGAGCTCTGGGGCCAACGTCCTGACTTTC
>TRBJ2-7|NA|NA|TRBV30
CAWTYQGISYEQYF
TGTGCCTGGACCTATCAGGGGATCTCCTACGAGCAGTACTTC
>TRBJ1-1|NA|NA|TRBV10-2
CASSESRGTGLNTEAFF
TGCGCCAGCAGTGAGTCTCGGGGGACGGGGTTGAACACTGAAGCTTTCTTT
>TRBJ2-7|TRBD1|NA|TRBV19
CASSASGGPYEQYF
TGTGCCAGTAGTGCTTCAGGGGGCCCCTACGAGCAGTACTTC
>TRBJ2-7|TRBD1|NA|TRBV6-1
CASSGVQGAYYEQYF
TGTGCCAGCAGTGGGGTGCAGGGGGCTTATTACGAGCAGTACTTC
>TRBJ1-5|NA|NA|TRBV9
CASSVEAAGNQPQHF
TGTGCCAGCAGCGTAGAGGCCGCGGGCAATCAGCCCCAGCATTTT
>TRBJ2-7|TRBD1|NA|TRBV5-1
CASSLVGTGTYEQYF
TGCGCCAGCAGCTTGGTGGGGACAGGAACCTACGAGCAGTACTTC
>TRBJ2-5|TRBD2|NA|TRBV7-7
CASSAGLAGEGVEETQYF
TGTGCTAGCAGCGCGGGACTAGCGGGAGAGGGGGTAGAGGAGACCCAGTACTTC
>TRBJ2-1|TRBD2|NA|TRBV19
CASSIIAGPYNEQFF
TGTGCCAGTAGTATCATAGCGGGACCCTACAATGAGCAGTTCTTC
>TRBJ2-7|NA|once|TRBV10-2
CASSDPPWTEVEDEQYF
TGCGCCAGCAGTGACCCTCCATGGACAGAGGTCGAAGACGAGCAGTACTTC
>TRBJ1-5|NA|NA|TRBV4-1
CASSQEPGHDSNQPQHF
TGCGCCAGCAGCCAAGAGCCCGGACACGATAGCAATCAGCCCCAGCATTTT